Shown below are 7 T cell receptor beta chains from a single sample sequenced in a study of post-analysis software for immune sequencing data. Regarding the study as a whole: Comparison of patients with controls showed four or five TRBV segments more frequent in patients, TRBV5-6, TRBV5-1 and TRBV20-1 among them.

These receptors have no identified antigens. Prepared TCR beta cDNA libraries contained unique molecular identifiers. Each CDR3 protein is one row after TCRdb ran MiXCR on the PCR reads. Found here are 150,000 to 200,000 distinct CDR3 sequences, 30% of them singletons; the top ten hold about 1.6%. Sequenced: blood. The receptors come from a girl aged 10 to 17 with multiple sclerosis.

This clonotype was found many times. The genes are TRBV6-5 and TRBJ1-5; D gene ambiguous. Per the germline V gene, CDR1 is MNHEY and CDR2 is SVGAGI. V lost 6 bases to trimming and J lost 6 bases, with 9 bases between them. The CDR3 is 12 amino acids. DNA of the CDR3: TGTGCCAGCAGCCACGAGGGTCAGCCCCAGCATTTT. Protein: CASSHEGQPQHF.

This clonotype came up a few times. This chain connects TRBV18 to TRBJ1-1; the D gene is possibly TRBD1 (5 bases). Trimming pared 3 bases from V and 11 bases from J, leaving 22 bases between. The CDR3 runs to 15 residues. The V gene's germline CDR1 is KGHSH and CDR2 LQKENI. The chain's CDR3 is CASSPRQGTLWSAFF. For the CDR3, the DNA is TGTGCCAGCTCACCTAGGCAGGGCACCCTCTGGAGCGCTTTCTTT.

This clonotype has only a few counts. The genes are TRBV20-1 and TRBJ1-5; D unresolved. V was cut by 1 base and J by 7 bases, with 11 bases left in between. Germline V gives CDR1 DFQATT, CDR2 SNEGSKA (reference sequence). The CDR3 has 13 amino acids. The CDR3 nucleotides are TGCAGTGCTAGAGTGGAGAAGGGACAGCCCCAGCATTTT. Translated, it gives CSARVEKGQPQHF.

This clonotype appeared many times. This rearrangement joins TRBV7-7 to TRBJ2-3; 7 nucleotides agree with TRBD2. Germline lookup yields CDR1 SSHAT and CDR2 FNYEAQ (reference sequence). This CDR3 has 14 residues. V shed 3 bases and J 3 bases; nucleotides not matched to a gene: 3. The CDR3 loop is CASSLSGITDTQYF. The DNA for the CDR3 is TGTGCCAGCAGCTTGAGCGGGATTACAGATACGCAGTATTTT.

This clonotype was counted a few times. V and J are TRBV3-1 and TRBJ1-6; 7 bases agree with TRBD1. Germline CDR1 is LGHDT and CDR2 is YNNKEL (reference sequence). The CDR3 contains 12 residues. V lost 4 bases and J lost 9; bases outside the gene matches: 0. CDR3 protein: CASSRQGSPLHF. The CDR3 coding sequence is TGTGCCAGCAGCCGACAGGGTTCACCCCTCCACTTT.

V gene TRBV29-1 combines with J gene TRBJ1-6; D ambiguous. There are 17 residues in the CDR3. The V end lost 2 bases, the J end lost 4 bases, and 18 bases lay between the germline ends. Germline-derived CDR1 and CDR2 are SQVTM and ANQGSEA. The CDR3 sequence: CSVEQRQYGVYNSPLHF. The CDR3, as DNA: TGCAGCGTTGAACAGAGGCAGTATGGGGTTTATAATTCACCCCTCCACTTT.

The rearrangement joins TRBV20-1 to TRBJ1-4; D is unresolved. The CDR3 is 11 amino acids. Looked up from germline, CDR1 is DFQATT and CDR2 is SNEGSKA (reference sequence). The germline V and J ends were trimmed by 0 bases and 8 bases, with 4 bases remaining between them. The CDR3 protein is CSARDGEKLFF. The CDR3 bases are TGCAGTGCTAGAGATGGCGAAAAACTGTTTTTT.